By sample share, the clone carrying this T cell receptor beta chain is medium-sized. Germline assignment: CDR1 MDHEN and CDR2 SYDVKM. The length of the CDR3 is 16 residues. Trimming left V 3 bases short and J 0 bases short, with 14 bases between. This sample was included in a study of T cells in Graves' hyperthyroidism and ophthalmopathy. RNA transcripts yielded amplified TCR beta CDR3 regions. An initial round of RT-PCR targeting the TCR CDR3 relied on the HTBI primer set. TCRdb re-derived calls from the multiplex PCR reads in MiXCR, one entry per CDR3 protein. The sample has around 600,000 distinct CDR3 sequences; about 14% are singletons.

This TCR came from a woman aged 18-35 years with Graves' ophthalmopathy. Sample: blood. V is TRBV28 and J is TRBJ1-1; possibly TRBD1 for D (5 bases). Here the CDR3 reads CASSFGGGGMNTEAFF. Here the CDR3 DNA reads TGTGCCAGCAGTTTTGGGGGGGGAGGGATGAACACTGAAGCTTTCTTT.